This TCR beta chain originates from a study of blood T cell repertoires in COVID-19. The wider study: The United States, Italy and Spain supplied acute and convalescent COVID-19 samples.

TCRdb's copy holds only in-frame clones and misses some; the assay was immunoSEQ multiplex PCR. The sample contains some 170,000 clones, roughly 79% of which appear only once. Those enrolled in Seattle joined during active infection and were followed longitudinally afterward. This sequence originates from a middle-aged woman with COVID-19, enrolled during active disease. The sequencing sample was made of peripheral blood.

The CDR3 DNA follows: TGTGCCAGCAGCATCAGGAGGACACCCTGGAGTAGCGGGTTAGATACGCAGTATTTT. It is translated as CASSIRRTPWSSGLDTQYF. The V gene is TRBV21-1, the J gene TRBJ2-3; TRBD2, the table's D call, lacks a check against the DNA. TRBV21-1 is a listed pseudogene. The CDR3 spans 19 residues.